The clone carrying this T cell receptor (beta chain) was picked up many times. Antigen unknown. These data come from a study of T cell repertoires in cytomegalovirus infection. Findings and caveats of the study: Summed public TCR beta family frequency identified CMV carriers bearing the relevant HLA.

The CDR3 length is 13 residues. Germline CDR1 SGHTA, CDR2 FQGNSA. V lost 1 base and J 8 bases, leaving 11 bases between the germline ends. TCRdb reprocessed the reads with MiXCR, giving one entry per CDR3 protein. The repertoire holds more than 200,000 distinct CDR3 sequences, approximately 9.2% seen once, with approximately 16% in the top ten. The chain uses TRBV7-2 and TRBJ1-2; D uncertain. The sequence came from a human donor in good health (CMV status not recorded). Some clones in this sample may be carry-over from other donors' samples. The sequenced sample consisted of PBMCs. CDR3 sequence reads: CASSLVREGGYTF. CDR3 nucleotides: TGTGCCAGCAGCTTAGTTCGGGAAGGGGGCTACACCTTC.